What follows are 19 T cell receptor beta chains derived from one specimen sequenced in a study of brain metastases from non-small cell lung cancer. The repertoire was sequenced with immunoSEQ multiplex PCR; TCRdb's copy has only in-frame clones and lacks some. The table shows fewer than 15,000 clones, with around four fifths occurring only once. The sample was primary lung tumor tissue. The source is a donor over 35 with non-small cell lung cancer.

The gene calls are TRBV15 and TRBJ1-3, with D maybe TRBD1 (5 bases). Germline V lookup: CDR1 LNHNV, CDR2 YYDKDF (reference sequence). V lost 0 bases and J 0 bases, leaving 9 bases between the germline ends. This CDR3 contains 16 residues. In DNA form, the CDR3 reads TGTGCCACCAGCAGAGATCCGGGGGTCTCTGGAAACACCATATATTTT. It encodes CATSRDPGVSGNTIYF.

Turning to this clone: Other DNA variants within this sample encode the same CDR3. This chain uses TRBV3-1 (or the pseudogene TRBV3-2) with TRBJ2-7; D possibly uses TRBD1 or TRBD2 (5 bases each). The germline CDR1 and CDR2 sequences are LGHDT and YNNKEL (reference sequence). V lost 4 bases to trimming and J lost 2 bases, with 15 bases between them. CDR3 length equals 15 residues. CDR3 sequence reads: CASSLRGARAYEQYF. DNA for the CDR3: TGTGCCAGCAGCCTAAGAGGGGCCAGGGCCTACGAGCAGTACTTC.

This clone has just one count. This sequence joins TRBV6-2 or TRBV6-3 and TRBJ2-3, with 10 positions matching TRBD2. CDR3 length: 15 residues. In germline, CDR1 is MNHEY, CDR2 SVGEGT. Trimming at V came to 2 bases and at J to 2 bases, leaving 1 base not matched to a gene. CDR3 loop: CASSYSGGATDTQYF. Here the CDR3 DNA reads TGTGCCAGCAGTTACAGCGGGGGGGCCACAGATACGCAGTATTTT.

In the case of this clone: This specimen includes other DNA sequences encoding the same CDR3. CDR3: CASAHKNIQYF. CDR3 bases: TGTGCCAGCGCCCACAAAAACATTCAGTACTTC. The V gene is TRBV6-5, the J gene TRBJ2-4; D gene unclear. Per the germline V gene, CDR1 is MNHEY and CDR2 is SVGAGI. This CDR3 is built from 11 residues. V was trimmed by 8 bases and J by 3 bases, leaving 5 bases between them.

The chain carries TRBV11-1 and TRBJ2-5; perhaps TRBD1 as D (6 bases). CDR1 is SGHAT and CDR2 is FQDESV in the germline V gene (reference sequence). CDR3 size: 14 residues. Trimming removed 1 base from V and 5 bases from J, with 11 bases in between. In DNA, the CDR3 is TGTGCCAGCAGCTTAGAAGGGACATCTGAGACCCAGTACTTC. Translating gives CASSLEGTSETQYF.

The CDR3 bases are TGTGCCAGCAGCTTACAGGGCCCGGGGGCAGATACGCAGTATTTT. Translation gives CASSLQGPGADTQYF. The chain is built from TRBV7-2 and TRBJ2-3, with D perhaps TRBD2 (6 bases). Germline values: CDR1 SGHTA, CDR2 FQGNSA. V was cut by 2 bases and J by 4 bases, with 13 bases left in between. The CDR3 consists of 15 residues.

The chain couples TRBV19 to TRBJ2-6; D not certain. Germline V gene sequence: CDR1 LNHDA, CDR2 SQIVND (reference sequence). With 5 bases removed from V and 0 bases from J, the gap between germline ends came to 8 bases. This CDR3 is built from 15 residues. CDR3 coding DNA: TGTGCCAGTAGTCCTCCAGGCTCTGGGGCCAACGTCCTGACTTTC. This gives the protein CASSPPGSGANVLTF.

V gene TRBV29-1 combines with J gene TRBJ2-3; D perhaps matches TRBD2 (5 bases). V was cut by 3 bases and J by 5 bases, with 21 bases left in between. Germline CDR1 and CDR2: SQVTM and ANQGSEA. The CDR3 has 16 residues. CDR3 in DNA: TGCAGCGTTGATGATAGGGTTGAGGGCGTCAAAGATACGCAGTATTTT. Translated: CSVDDRVEGVKDTQYF.

The rearrangement joins TRBV9 to TRBJ1-2, with TRBD1 as a possible D gene (6 bases). There are 15 residues in the CDR3. The germline gives CDR1 SGDLS, CDR2 YYNGEE. Trimming took 3 bases from V and 0 from J, leaving 12 bases between them. In DNA form, the CDR3 reads TGTGCCAGCAGCGCCAGGACAGAAGCTAACTATGGCTACACCTTC. This gives the protein CASSARTEANYGYTF. Complete variable domain (other parts from reference TRBV9 and TRBJ1-2): DSGVTQTPKHLITATGQRVTLRCSPRSGDLSVYWYQQSLDQGLQFLIQYYNGEERAKGNILERFSAQQFPDLHSELNLSSLELGDSALYFCASSARTEANYGYTFGSGTRLTVV.

V is TRBV24-1 and J is TRBJ2-5, with D tentatively TRBD2 (6 bases). The germline V and J ends were trimmed by 7 bases and 5 bases, with 16 bases remaining between them. CDR1 and CDR2 from the germline V gene are KGHDR and SFDVKD. The CDR3 has 14 amino acids. CDR3: CATSSLGGAETQYF. The CDR3 region has the DNA TGTGCCACCAGCTCATTGGGGGGTGCGGAGACCCAGTACTTC.

The chain links TRBV12-5 to TRBJ1-1; tentative D call: TRBD1 (5 bases). Germline loops: CDR1 LGHNT, CDR2 FRNRAP. CDR3 length: 14 residues. V was shortened by 6 bases and J by 4 bases, with 15 bases between the two germline ends. CDR3 in amino acids: CASGMGEASTEAFF. The CDR3 DNA reads as TGTGCTAGTGGAATGGGGGAGGCAAGCACTGAAGCTTTCTTT.

The chain is built from TRBV27 and TRBJ1-1; unclear D gene. CDR3 size: 15 residues. Trimming removed 2 bases from V and 0 bases from J, with 10 bases in between. Germline V gives CDR1 MNHEY, CDR2 SMNVEV (reference sequence). The DNA for the CDR3 is TGTGCCAGCAGTTTAAAAGGTGCTCTGAACACTGAAGCTTTCTTT. Translation gives CASSLKGALNTEAFF.

The rearrangement joins TRBV11-1 to TRBJ1-2; 9 bases agree with TRBD1. This CDR3 is 14 amino acids long. Germline V gene sequence: CDR1 SGHAT, CDR2 FQDESV (reference sequence). J gave up 2 bases and V 5 bases, and 3 bases lay outside the gene matches. This chain's CDR3 is CASSPQGANYGYTF. In nucleotides, the CDR3 is TGTGCCAGCAGCCCACAGGGGGCGAACTATGGCTACACCTTC.

V usage is TRBV28 and J usage is TRBJ1-2; D uncertain. This CDR3 has 12 residues. Trimming removed 6 bases at V and 1 base at J, with 6 bases between. The germline CDR1 and CDR2 sequences are MDHEN and SYDVKM. The CDR3 DNA is TGTGCCAGCAGACCCCGTAACTATGGCTACACCTTC. Translated: CASRPRNYGYTF.

This rearrangement joins TRBV28 to TRBJ1-5; D unclear. V lost 7 bases and J lost 7, with 20 bases in between. The CDR3 length is 15 residues. Germline values: CDR1 MDHEN, CDR2 SYDVKM. The CDR3 region has the DNA TGTGCCAGCAACCTAGGGTCAAGGGCACGGCAGCCCCAGCATTTT. Its protein is CASNLGSRARQPQHF.

The rearrangement links TRBV7-9 to TRBJ2-5; a possible D gene is TRBD1 (5 bases). This CDR3 has 14 residues. The V gene's germline CDR1 is SEHNR and CDR2 FQNEAQ (reference sequence). Deletions cut 5 bases from V and 7 bases from J, with 17 bases between. The CDR3 DNA is TGTGCCAGCAGCCCGACAGAGCCGTGGGGGACCCAGTACTTC. It is translated as CASSPTEPWGTQYF. Looking up the rest from reference TRBV7-9 and TRBJ2-5 gives the full variable domain: DTGVSQNPRHKITKRGQNVTFRCDPISEHNRLYWYRQTLGQGPEFLTYFQNEAQLEKSRLLSDRFSAERPKGSFSTLEIQRTEQGDSAMYLCASSPTEPWGTQYFGPGTRLLVL.

V usage is TRBV27 and J usage is TRBJ2-7; the D is unclear. V lost 5 bases to trimming and J lost 0 bases, with 20 bases between them. Germline V CDR1 and CDR2: MNHEY, SMNVEV (reference sequence). The CDR3 has 17 residues. For the CDR3, the DNA is TGTGCCAGCAGTCCTATCCCGAGTGGCACGGTCTCCTACGAGCAGTACTTC. Translating it yields CASSPIPSGTVSYEQYF.

This chain joins TRBV2 and TRBJ1-5; D is uncertain. Trimming removed 6 bases at V and 0 bases at J, with 6 bases between. The CDR3 extends over 13 amino acids. CDR1 and CDR2 (germline): SNHLY, FYNNEI. For the CDR3, the DNA is TGTGCCAGCAGGTGGAATAGCAATCAGCCCCAGCATTTT. This gives the protein CASRWNSNQPQHF.

The chain couples TRBV18 to TRBJ1-2, with TRBD1 identical over 7 bases. The CDR3 extends over 13 amino acids. With V trimmed by 6 bases and J by 3 bases, 4 bases remained unmatched. Germline V gene sequence: CDR1 KGHSH, CDR2 LQKENI. This CDR3 is CASSRDRDYGYTF. The DNA for the CDR3 is TGTGCCAGCTCTCGCGACAGGGACTATGGCTACACCTTC. The full variable domain, with the rest looked up from reference TRBV18 and TRBJ1-2, is NAGVMQNPRHLVRRRGQEARLRCSPMKGHSHVYWYRQLPEEGLKFMVYLQKENIIDESGMPKERFSAEFPKEGPSILRIQQVVRGDSAAYFCASSRDRDYGYTFGSGTRLTVV.